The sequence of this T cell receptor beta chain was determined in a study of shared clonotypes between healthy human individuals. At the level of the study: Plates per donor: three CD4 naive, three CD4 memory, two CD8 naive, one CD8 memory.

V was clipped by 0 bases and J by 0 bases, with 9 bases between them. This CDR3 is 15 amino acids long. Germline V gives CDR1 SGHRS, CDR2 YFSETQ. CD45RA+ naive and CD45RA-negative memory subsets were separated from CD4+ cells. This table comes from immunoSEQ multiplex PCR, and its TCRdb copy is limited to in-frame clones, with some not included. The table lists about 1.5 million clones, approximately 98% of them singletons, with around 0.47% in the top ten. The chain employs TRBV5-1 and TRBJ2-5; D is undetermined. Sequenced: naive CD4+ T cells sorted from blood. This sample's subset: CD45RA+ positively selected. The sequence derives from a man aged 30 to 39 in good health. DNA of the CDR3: TGCGCCAGCAGCTTGGCGTCGTTACACCAAGAGACCCAGTACTTC. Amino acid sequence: CASSLASLHQETQYF.